This T cell receptor beta chain emerged from a study of OX40 agonist ivuxolimab in advanced cancers. Study at large: There were three patients with partial responses, one having hepatocellular carcinoma and two cutaneous melanoma. Broader study findings: Among patients with partial responses at 0.1-3.0 mg/kg, clonal expansion was among the lowest.

The timepoints at which blood was sampled were baseline, cycle 4 day 1, and cycle 7 day 1. In this sample, this clone turned up once. Its antigen is not known. The germline CDR1 and CDR2 sequences are SGDLS and YYNGEE. Trimming pared 3 bases from V and 4 bases from J, leaving 11 bases between. This CDR3 has 14 residues. The table came from immunoSEQ multiplex PCR; TCRdb's copy has only in-frame clones and leaves some out. In the table there are 90,000 or so clones, about 92% of which are singletons. This sequence originates from an adult with an advanced solid tumor such as melanoma, head and neck, liver or kidney cancer. The sequences come from CD4+ or CD8+ T cells sorted from blood, collected in a trial of the OX40 agonist ivuxolimab. The chain links TRBV9 to TRBJ1-3, with D maybe TRBD1 (6 bases). This CDR3 is CASSGGGVGNTIYF. CDR3 nucleotides: TGTGCCAGCAGCGGAGGGGGGGTCGGAAACACCATATATTTT.